The entry below describes one T cell receptor beta chain. This sample was included in a study of blood T cell repertoires in COVID-19. Assay: immunoSEQ multiplex PCR; the TCRdb copy retains only in-frame clones and omits some. The sample lists about 130,000 clones, approximately 83% occurring once. Germline V CDR1 and CDR2: SGDLS, YYNGEE. CDR3 size: 16 residues. Trimming removed 2 bases from V and 8 bases from J, with 19 bases in between. The receptor was isolated from a woman aged 45 to 65 who had recovered from COVID-19. This chain joins TRBV9 and TRBJ1-4; D possibly corresponds to TRBD1 (5 bases). Sequenced: peripheral blood. The CDR3 reads CASSVWSPTGEEKLFF. The CDR3 DNA reads as TGTGCCAGCAGCGTGTGGAGCCCGACGGGGGAAGAAAAACTGTTTTTT.